The 10 T cell receptor beta chains below were found in one sample sequenced in a study of molecular identifiers for immune sequencing clone quantification (dated by TCRdb to the late 2010s). Receptors were amplified or captured by PCR. Instrument used: NextSeq 500. TCRdb passed the public sequencing reads through fastp at Q25 and MiXCR, retaining productive beta sequences. Every entry covers one CDR3 protein and lists the most common genes and DNA from its rows. This sample has approximately 550,000 distinct CDR3 sequences in its table, and roughly 25% of those were observed once. Under 0.85% of the sample is held by the ten biggest clonotypes. Sequenced: naive CD8+ T cells from blood, with Jurkat cell RNA spiked in. The sample's cell subset or site label, in plain terms: FACS-sorted CD8+CD4-CCR7+CD45RA+ naive T cells. Every receptor here comes from a human donor in good health. Some libraries in this study had Jurkat cell RNA spiked in.

This clonotype was seen ten or more times. This rearrangement joins TRBV13 to TRBJ2-3; D not certain. This CDR3 is 14 amino acids long. CDR1 and CDR2 (germline): PRHDT, FYEKMQ (reference sequence). The germline V and J ends were trimmed by 5 bases and 6 bases, with 15 bases remaining between them. DNA of the CDR3: TGTGCCAGCAGCCCTCGACTTGGGTTGGATACGCAGTATTTT. It translates to CASSPRLGLDTQYF.

This clonotype has more than one count but fewer than ten. The V call is TRBV5-1, the J call TRBJ2-1; 11 bases line up with TRBD1. The germline CDR1 and CDR2 sequences are SGHRS and YFSETQ. The V segment lost 6 bases and the J segment 9 bases; nucleotides outside the gene matches: 5. The CDR3 length is 13 residues. The CDR3: CASKRTGGLEQFF. The CDR3 DNA reads as TGCGCCAGCAAAAGGACAGGGGGCCTTGAGCAGTTCTTC.

This clonotype was counted only a few times. The CDR3 bases are TGTGCCAGCAGCTTGGGACAGACTATCTACGAGCAGTACTTC. It specifies CASSLGQTIYEQYF. This sequence joins TRBV5-6 and TRBJ2-7; TRBD1 or TRBD2 may be the D gene (5 bases each). Germline V gene sequence: CDR1 SGHDT, CDR2 YYEEEE. Trimming pared 0 bases from V and 3 bases from J, leaving 10 bases between. There are 14 residues in the CDR3.

This clonotype was recorded many times. This sequence joins TRBV6-1 and TRBJ1-5, with TRBD1 matching 8 bases. CDR1 and CDR2 (germline): MNHNS, SASEGT. J gave up 7 bases and V 6 bases, and 2 bases lay outside the gene matches. The length of the CDR3 is 12 residues. The CDR3 DNA is TGTGCCAGCAGGGACAGGGTCCAGCCCCAGCATTTT. Amino acids: CASRDRVQPQHF.

This chain connects TRBV19 to TRBJ2-3; D is uncertain. There are 14 residues in the CDR3. Germline V gene lookup returns CDR1 LNHDA and CDR2 SQIVND (reference sequence). Trimming left V 7 bases short and J 1 base short, with 12 bases between. The CDR3 nucleotides are TGTGCCAGTAAAGAATCCGCCCGCACAGATACGCAGTATTTT. It is translated as CASKESARTDTQYF.

This clonotype has only a few counts. This sequence joins TRBV3-1 and TRBJ2-2; D might be TRBD2 (6 bases). V was shortened by 3 bases and J by 5 bases, with 7 bases between the two germline ends. The CDR3 loop spans 13 amino acids. The germline gives CDR1 LGHDT, CDR2 YNNKEL (reference sequence). The CDR3 loop is CASSQAGTGELFF. The CDR3 DNA reads as TGTGCCAGCAGCCAGGCGGGGACCGGGGAGCTGTTTTTT.

With respect to this clonotype: A clone one base away is much larger, so this may be a read error. V usage is TRBV20-1 and J usage is TRBJ2-3; no definite D call. The germline V and J ends were trimmed by 0 bases and 1 base, with 5 bases remaining between them. The CDR3 runs to 13 residues. Germline lookup yields CDR1 DFQATT and CDR2 SNEGSKA (reference sequence). In DNA, the CDR3 is TGCAGTGCTAGAGAGCGGCGCACAGATACGCAGTATTTT. Translated, it gives CSARERRTDTQYF.

The table lists this clonotype with many counts. The chain uses TRBV15 and TRBJ2-1; no firm D call. Germline lookup yields CDR1 LNHNV and CDR2 YYDKDF (reference sequence). V gave up 0 bases and J gave up 10 bases, with 10 bases separating them. This CDR3 contains 13 residues. CDR3 DNA: TGTGCCACCAGCAGAGAGGTGGCTGACGAGCAGTTCTTC. This gives the protein CATSREVADEQFF.

The CDR3 region is CASSFVGSSYEQYF. The CDR3 DNA follows: TGTGCCAGCAGTTTTGTAGGTAGCTCCTACGAGCAGTACTTC. This chain connects TRBV12-3 or TRBV12-4 to TRBJ2-7; no clear D. The CDR3 loop spans 14 amino acids. V lost 3 bases and J 0 bases, leaving 9 bases between the germline ends.

The rearrangement uses TRBV6-5 and TRBJ2-7, with TRBD1 matching over 9 bases. V was clipped by 5 bases and J by 5 bases; unmatched bases: 7. Germline-derived CDR1 and CDR2 are MNHEY and SVGAGI. This CDR3 is 14 amino acids long. The DNA for the CDR3 is TGTGCCAGCAGTCGGGACAGGGTTTACCACGAGCAGTACTTC. As protein: CASSRDRVYHEQYF.